This T cell receptor beta chain was identified during a study of T cell repertoires in cytomegalovirus infection. Study background: From public TCR beta signatures came an indication of both CMV infection and matching HLA type.

TCRdb reprocessed the reads via MiXCR and lists one record per CDR3 protein. The sample comprises around 70,000 distinct CDR3 sequences, under 5% of which are singletons, and 22% rests with the top ten. In this sample, this clonotype turned up many times. The CDR3 has 15 amino acids. The V gene's germline CDR1 is SGHDT and CDR2 YYEEEE. With 0 bases removed from V and 7 bases from J, the gap between germline ends came to 16 bases. Material: PBMCs. This TCR came from a human donor in good health (CMV status not recorded). Some clones in this sample may be carry-over from other donors' samples. The chain carries TRBV5-6 and TRBJ2-5; tentative D call: TRBD1 (5 bases). The chain's CDR3 is CASSLAVGPAGTQYF. CDR3 nucleotide sequence: TGTGCCAGCAGCTTGGCAGTGGGGCCGGCAGGGACCCAGTACTTC.